This T cell receptor (beta chain) originates from a study of response to subunit inactivated influenza vaccine (dated by TCRdb to 2016 to 2018). Context from the whole study: To follow how T cells responded to a trivalent subunit inactivated influenza vaccine, the researchers relied on deep quantitative profiling of the T cell receptor repertoire. Points the paper makes about the study in general: The authors proposed that each seasonal influenza vaccination may bring in only a limited number of new T cells.

To prepare the library, RT-PCR was applied. Sequencing used an Illumina HiSeq 2500. TCRdb trimmed public reads at Q25 via fastp, called clones via MiXCR and kept in-frame beta chains. CDR3 protein duplicates are merged, each entry listing the most common genes and DNA. The sample table lists 710,000 or so distinct CDR3 sequences, about a sixth of them with a count of one. The ten biggest clones cover 11% of the sample. This clonotype was observed a handful of times. Its antigen is unknown. No quality values exist for individual bases; no much larger clone is one base distant. V and J are truncated by 7 bases and 2 bases respectively, leaving an intervening sequence of 16 bases. The CDR3, cysteine through phenylalanine, is 15 amino acids long. Only the CDR3 region is kept as DNA, spanning 45 bases read in frame from base 1. Via the germline V gene, CDR1 is MDHEN and CDR2 SYDVKM.

The sequence was collected from a man aged 50 or older who received an inactivated influenza vaccine. Donor details come from another sample of the same person, matched by shared clones. The rearrangement combines TRBV28 with TRBJ2-3; the D gene is tentatively TRBD1 or TRBD2, each matching 7 bases. The sequencing here drew on PBMCs from blood, taken about 13 days after vaccination. The CDR3 region reads CASIRGGFDTDTQYF. The DNA reads TGTGCCAGCATCAGGGGGGGCTTCGACACAGATACGCAGTATTTT. The CDR3, completed at both ends by the reference TRBV28 and TRBJ2-3 genes, gives the full variable domain DVKVTQSSRYLVKRTGEKVFLECVQDMDHENMFWYRQDPGLGLRLIYFSYDVKMKEKGDIPEGYSVSREKKERFSLILESASTNQTSMYLCASIRGGFDTDTQYFGPGTRLTVL.